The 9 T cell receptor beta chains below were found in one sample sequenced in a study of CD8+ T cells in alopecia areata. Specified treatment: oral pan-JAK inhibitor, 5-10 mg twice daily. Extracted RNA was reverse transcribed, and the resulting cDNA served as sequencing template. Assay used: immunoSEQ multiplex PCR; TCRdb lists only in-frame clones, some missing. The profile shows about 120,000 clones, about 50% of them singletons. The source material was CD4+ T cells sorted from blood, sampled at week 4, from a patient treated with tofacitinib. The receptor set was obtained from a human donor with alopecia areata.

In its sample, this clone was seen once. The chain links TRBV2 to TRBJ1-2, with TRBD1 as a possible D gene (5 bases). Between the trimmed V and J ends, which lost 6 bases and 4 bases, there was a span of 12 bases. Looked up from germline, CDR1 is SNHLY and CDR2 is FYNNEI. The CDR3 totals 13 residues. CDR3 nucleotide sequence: TGTGCCAGCAGGGCCAGAGGGGCCTATGGCTACACCTTC. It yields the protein CASRARGAYGYTF. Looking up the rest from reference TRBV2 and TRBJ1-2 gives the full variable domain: EPEVTQTPSHQVTQMGQEVILRCVPISNHLYFYWYRQILGQKVEFLVSFYNNEISEKSEIFDDQFSVERPDGSNFTLKIRSTKLEDSAMYFCASRARGAYGYTFGSGTRLTVV.

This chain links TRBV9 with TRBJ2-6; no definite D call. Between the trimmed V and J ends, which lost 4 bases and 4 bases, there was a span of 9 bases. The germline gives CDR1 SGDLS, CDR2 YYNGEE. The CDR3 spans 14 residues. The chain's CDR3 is CASSPLPGANVLTF. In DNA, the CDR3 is TGTGCCAGCAGCCCGTTACCCGGGGCCAACGTCCTGACTTTC.

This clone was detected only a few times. CDR3 sequence (DNA): TGCAGCGGTAAGACAGAGCTCTCCTACAATGAGCAGTTCTTC. Translating it yields CSGKTELSYNEQFF. The rearrangement uses TRBV29-1 and TRBJ2-1; possible D gene TRBD1, 5 bases. With 7 bases removed from V and 0 bases from J, the gap between germline ends came to 13 bases. Germline-derived CDR1 and CDR2 are SQVTM and ANQGSEA. The CDR3 sequence is 14 residues long.

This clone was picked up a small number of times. The chain's CDR3 is CASRGPGAGEKLFF. In DNA, the CDR3 is TGTGCCAGCAGGGGTCCGGGGGCAGGTGAAAAACTGTTTTTT. V and J are TRBV4-2 and TRBJ1-4; tentatively, D is TRBD1 (6 bases). From germline, CDR1 is LGHNA and CDR2 YNFKEQ. The CDR3 contains 14 residues. The V end lost 6 bases, the J end lost 7 bases, and 15 bases lay between the germline ends.

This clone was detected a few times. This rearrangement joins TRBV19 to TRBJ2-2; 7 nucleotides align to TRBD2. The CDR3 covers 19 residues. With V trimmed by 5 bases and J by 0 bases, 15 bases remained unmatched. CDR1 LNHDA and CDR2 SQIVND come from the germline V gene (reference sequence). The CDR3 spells CASSGGRLAGSANTGELFF. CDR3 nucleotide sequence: TGTGCCAGTAGTGGGGGTCGGTTAGCGGGCAGCGCGAACACCGGGGAGCTGTTTTTT.

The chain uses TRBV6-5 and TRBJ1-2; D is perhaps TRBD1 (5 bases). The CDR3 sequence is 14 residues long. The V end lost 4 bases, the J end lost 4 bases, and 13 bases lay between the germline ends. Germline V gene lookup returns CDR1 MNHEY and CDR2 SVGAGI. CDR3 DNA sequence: TGTGCCAGCAGTTCTCCCAGGGAGGGCTATGGCTACACCTTC. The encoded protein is CASSSPREGYGYTF.

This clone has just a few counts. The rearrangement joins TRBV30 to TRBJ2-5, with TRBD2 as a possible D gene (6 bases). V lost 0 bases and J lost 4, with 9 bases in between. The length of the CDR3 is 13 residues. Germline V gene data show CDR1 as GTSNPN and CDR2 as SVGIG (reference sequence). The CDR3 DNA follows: TGTGCCTGGAGTGTAAAAGCGGGAGAGACCCAGTACTTC. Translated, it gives CAWSVKAGETQYF.

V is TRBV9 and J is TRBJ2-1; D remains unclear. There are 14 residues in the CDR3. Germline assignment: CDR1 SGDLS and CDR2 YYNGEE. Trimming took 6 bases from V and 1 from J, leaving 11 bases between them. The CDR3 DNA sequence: TGTGCCAGCAAATCGCAGGATTCCTACAATGAGCAGTTCTTC. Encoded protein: CASKSQDSYNEQFF.

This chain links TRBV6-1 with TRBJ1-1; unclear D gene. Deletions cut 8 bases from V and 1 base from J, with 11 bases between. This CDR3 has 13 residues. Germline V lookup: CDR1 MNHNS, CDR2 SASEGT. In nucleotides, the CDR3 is TGTGCCAGCCCCGGGTGGGGGAACACTGAAGCTTTCTTT. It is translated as CASPGWGNTEAFF.